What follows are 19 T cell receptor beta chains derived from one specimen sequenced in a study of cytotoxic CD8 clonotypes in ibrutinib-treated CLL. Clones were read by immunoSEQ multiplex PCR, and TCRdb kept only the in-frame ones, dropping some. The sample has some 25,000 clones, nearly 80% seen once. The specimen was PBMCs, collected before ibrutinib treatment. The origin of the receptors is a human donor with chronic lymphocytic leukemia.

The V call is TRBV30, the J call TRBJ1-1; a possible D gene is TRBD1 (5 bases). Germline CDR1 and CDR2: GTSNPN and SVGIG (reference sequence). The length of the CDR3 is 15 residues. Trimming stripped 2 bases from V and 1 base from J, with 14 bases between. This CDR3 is CAWSRGSYTNTEAFF. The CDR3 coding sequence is TGTGCCTGGAGTCGGGGCAGCTACACGAACACTGAAGCTTTCTTT.

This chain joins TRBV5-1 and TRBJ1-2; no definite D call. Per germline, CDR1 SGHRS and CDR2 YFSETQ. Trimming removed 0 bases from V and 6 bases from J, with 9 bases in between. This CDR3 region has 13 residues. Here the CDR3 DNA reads TGCGCCAGCAGCTTGGGTCAGGCGAATGGCTACACCTTC. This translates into CASSLGQANGYTF.

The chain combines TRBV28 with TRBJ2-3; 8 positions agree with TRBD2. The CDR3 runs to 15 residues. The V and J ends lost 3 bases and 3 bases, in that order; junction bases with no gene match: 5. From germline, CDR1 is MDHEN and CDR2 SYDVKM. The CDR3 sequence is CASSFDGRGTDTQYF. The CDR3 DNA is TGTGCCAGCAGTTTTGACGGGAGGGGTACAGATACGCAGTATTTT.

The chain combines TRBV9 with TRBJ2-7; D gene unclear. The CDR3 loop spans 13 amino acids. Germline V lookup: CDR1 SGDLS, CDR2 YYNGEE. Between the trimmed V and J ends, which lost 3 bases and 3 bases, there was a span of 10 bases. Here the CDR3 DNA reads TGTGCCAGCAGCGCTAGGCCGCACTACGAGCAGTACTTC. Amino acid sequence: CASSARPHYEQYF. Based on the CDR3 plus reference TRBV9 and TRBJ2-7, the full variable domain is DSGVTQTPKHLITATGQRVTLRCSPRSGDLSVYWYQQSLDQGLQFLIQYYNGEERAKGNILERFSAQQFPDLHSELNLSSLELGDSALYFCASSARPHYEQYFGPGTRLTVT.

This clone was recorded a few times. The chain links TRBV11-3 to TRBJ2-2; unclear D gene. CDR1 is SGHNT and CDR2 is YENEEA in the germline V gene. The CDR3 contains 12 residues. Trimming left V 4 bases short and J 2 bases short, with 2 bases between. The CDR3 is CASSSNTGELFF. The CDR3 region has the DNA TGTGCCAGCAGCTCTAACACCGGGGAGCTGTTTTTT.

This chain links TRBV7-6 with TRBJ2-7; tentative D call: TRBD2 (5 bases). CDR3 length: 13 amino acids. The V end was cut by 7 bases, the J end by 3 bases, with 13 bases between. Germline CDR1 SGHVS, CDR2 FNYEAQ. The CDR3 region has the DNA TGTGCCAGCAATAACGGGGAGAACTACGAGCAGTACTTC. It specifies CASNNGENYEQYF. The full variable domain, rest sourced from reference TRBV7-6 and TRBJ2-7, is GAGVSQSPRYKVTKRGQDVALRCDPISGHVSLYWYRQALGQGPEFLTYFNYEAQQDKSGLPNDRFSAERPEGSISTLTIQRTEQRDSAMYRCASNNGENYEQYFGPGTRLTVT.

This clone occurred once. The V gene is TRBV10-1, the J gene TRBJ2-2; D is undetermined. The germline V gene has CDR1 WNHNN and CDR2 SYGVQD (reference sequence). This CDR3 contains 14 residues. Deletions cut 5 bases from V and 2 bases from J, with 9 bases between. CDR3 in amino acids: CASSRDSNTGELFF. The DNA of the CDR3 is TGCGCCAGCAGTAGAGACTCAAACACCGGGGAGCTGTTTTTT.

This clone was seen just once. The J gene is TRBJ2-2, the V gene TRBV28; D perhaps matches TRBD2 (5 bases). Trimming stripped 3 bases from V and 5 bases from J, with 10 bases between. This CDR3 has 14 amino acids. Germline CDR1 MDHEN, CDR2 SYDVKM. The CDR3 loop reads CASSFGPGTGELFF. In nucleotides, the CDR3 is TGTGCCAGCAGTTTCGGCCCGGGGACCGGGGAGCTGTTTTTT.

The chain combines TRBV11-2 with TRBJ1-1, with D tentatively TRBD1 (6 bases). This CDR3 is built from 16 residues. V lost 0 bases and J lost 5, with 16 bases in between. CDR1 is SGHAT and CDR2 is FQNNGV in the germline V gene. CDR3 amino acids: CASSLELLQGGTEAFF. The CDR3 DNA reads TGTGCCAGCAGCTTAGAGCTGTTACAGGGAGGGACTGAAGCTTTCTTT.

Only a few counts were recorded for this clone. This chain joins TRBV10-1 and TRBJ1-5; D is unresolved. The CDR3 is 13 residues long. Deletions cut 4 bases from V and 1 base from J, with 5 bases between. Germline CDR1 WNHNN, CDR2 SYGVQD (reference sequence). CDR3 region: CASSVESNQPQHF. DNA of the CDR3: TGCGCCAGCAGTGTTGAGAGCAATCAGCCCCAGCATTTT.

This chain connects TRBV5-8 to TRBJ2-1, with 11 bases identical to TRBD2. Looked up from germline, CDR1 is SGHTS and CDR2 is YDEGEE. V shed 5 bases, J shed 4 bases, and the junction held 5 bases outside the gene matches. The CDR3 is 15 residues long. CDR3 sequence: CASSRGLAVYNEQFF. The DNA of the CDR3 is TGTGCCAGCAGTCGGGGACTAGCGGTTTACAATGAGCAGTTCTTC.

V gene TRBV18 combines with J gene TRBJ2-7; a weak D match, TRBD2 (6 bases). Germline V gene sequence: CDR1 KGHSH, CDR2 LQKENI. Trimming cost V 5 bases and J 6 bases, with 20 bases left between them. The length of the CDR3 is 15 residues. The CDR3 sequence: CASSTKVGSGTEQYF. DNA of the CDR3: TGTGCCAGCTCAACCAAAGTAGGTAGCGGTACCGAGCAGTACTTC.

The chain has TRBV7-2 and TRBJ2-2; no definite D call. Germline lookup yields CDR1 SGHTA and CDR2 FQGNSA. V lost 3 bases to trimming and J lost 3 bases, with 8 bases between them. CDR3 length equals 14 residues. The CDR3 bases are TGTGCCAGCAGCTTCCCCCTCGACACCGGGGAGCTGTTTTTT. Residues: CASSFPLDTGELFF. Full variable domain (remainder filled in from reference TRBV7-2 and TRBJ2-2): GAGVSQSPSNKVTEKGKDVELRCDPISGHTALYWYRQSLGQGLEFLIYFQGNSAPDKSGLPSDRFSAERTGGSVSTLTIQRTQQEDSAVYLCASSFPLDTGELFFGEGSRLTVL.

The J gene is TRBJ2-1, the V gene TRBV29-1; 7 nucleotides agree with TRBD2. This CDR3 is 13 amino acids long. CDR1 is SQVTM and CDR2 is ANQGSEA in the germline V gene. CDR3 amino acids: CAAPREPYNEQFF. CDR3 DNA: TGCGCCGCCCCGCGGGAGCCCTACAATGAGCAGTTCTTC.

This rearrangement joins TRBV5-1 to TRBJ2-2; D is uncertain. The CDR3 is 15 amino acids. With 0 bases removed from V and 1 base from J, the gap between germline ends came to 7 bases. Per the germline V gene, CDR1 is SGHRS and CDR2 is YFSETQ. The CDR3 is CASSLAPENTGELFF. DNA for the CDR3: TGCGCCAGCAGCTTGGCGCCAGAGAACACCGGGGAGCTGTTTTTT. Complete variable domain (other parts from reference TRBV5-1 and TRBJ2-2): KAGVTQTPRYLIKTRGQQVTLSCSPISGHRSVSWYQQTPGQGLQFLFEYFSETQRNKGNFPGRFSGRQFSNSRSEMNVSTLELGDSALYLCASSLAPENTGELFFGEGSRLTVL.

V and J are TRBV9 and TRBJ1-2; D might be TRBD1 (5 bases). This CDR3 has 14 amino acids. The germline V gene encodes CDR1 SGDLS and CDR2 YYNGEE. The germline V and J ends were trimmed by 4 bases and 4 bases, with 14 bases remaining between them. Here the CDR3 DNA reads TGTGCCAGCAGCCCCCCCGGACAACTCTATGGCTACACCTTC. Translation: CASSPPGQLYGYTF.

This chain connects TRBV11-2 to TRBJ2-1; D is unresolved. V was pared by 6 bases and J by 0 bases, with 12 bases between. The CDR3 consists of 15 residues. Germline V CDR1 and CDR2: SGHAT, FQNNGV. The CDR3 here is CASSASGTSYNEQFF. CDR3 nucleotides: TGTGCCAGCAGTGCCTCTGGAACCTCCTACAATGAGCAGTTCTTC.

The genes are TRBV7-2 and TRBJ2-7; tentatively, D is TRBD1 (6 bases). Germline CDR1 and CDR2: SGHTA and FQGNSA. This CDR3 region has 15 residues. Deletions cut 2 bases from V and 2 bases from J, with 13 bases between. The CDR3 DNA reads TGTGCCAGCAGCTTAAGAGGGACACCAACCTACGAGCAGTACTTC. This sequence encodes CASSLRGTPTYEQYF.

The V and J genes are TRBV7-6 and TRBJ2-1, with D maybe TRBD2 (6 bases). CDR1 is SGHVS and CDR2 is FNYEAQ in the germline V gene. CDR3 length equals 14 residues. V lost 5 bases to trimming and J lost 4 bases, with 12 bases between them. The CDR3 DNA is TGTGCCAGCAGCCTTTCTGGAGGGTACAATGAGCAGTTCTTC. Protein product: CASSLSGGYNEQFF.